A selection of T cell receptor beta chains follows, all from one sample in a study of control samples from healthy donors and cancer patients. The data were produced by immunoSEQ multiplex PCR, yet TCRdb's version contains in-frame clones alone and is incomplete. The sample contains 150,000 to 200,000 clones, roughly 90% of which appear only once. The sample taken for sequencing was blood. These receptors all stem from a woman aged 45-65 years in good health. CDR3s include the opening cysteine and the closing phenylalanine or tryptophan. The D gene is left open where the match is weak. Size is stated for part of the rows, as once, few or many counts, or as a class when the clone is expanded.

clone_size j_call d_call v_call cdr3_nt cdr3_aa
. TRBJ2-3 . TRBV6-2/TRBV6-3 TGTGCCAGCAGTCAACCGGATAGGGCAGATACGCAGTATTTT CASSQPDRADTQYF
. TRBJ2-7 . TRBV6-6 TGTGCCAGCATGAGGGGTTACGGCTACGAGCAGTACTTC CASMRGYGYEQYF
few TRBJ1-5 . TRBV6-5 TGTGCCAGCAGTTACGTACCGGGTCAGCCCCAGCATTTT CASSYVPGQPQHF
. TRBJ1-2 . TRBV6-2/TRBV6-3 TGTGCCAGCAGTTTCCTAAACTATGGCTACACCTTC CASSFLNYGYTF
. TRBJ2-3 . TRBV10-3 TGTGCCACTAGACAGAACACAGATACGCAGTATTTT CATRQNTDTQYF
few TRBJ1-3 TRBD1 TRBV7-9 TGTGCCAGCAGCTTAGGGGGACAGGCCCGCTCCTCTGGAAACACCATATATTTT CASSLGGQARSSGNTIYF
. TRBJ2-1 . TRBV3-1/TRBV3-2 TGTGCCAGCAGCCAATCGGTTGGTGAGCAGTTCTTC CASSQSVGEQFF
. TRBJ2-3 TRBD2 TRBV6-2/TRBV6-3 TGTGCCAGCAGTTACCTCGGGAGGGCCGGGAGCACAGATACGCAGTATTTT CASSYLGRAGSTDTQYF
. TRBJ1-1 . TRBV29-1 TGCAGCGTTGGGGAGGGATGGAGGGCGGGCATGAACACTGAAGCTTTCTTT CSVGEGWRAGMNTEAFF
. TRBJ2-4 . TRBV13 TGTGCCAGCAGCTTAGCTAGCGACGGTGCCAAAAACATTCAGTACTTC CASSLASDGAKNIQYF
. TRBJ1-3 . TRBV19 TGTGCCAGTAGTTTAGGAAGCTCTGGAAACACCATATATTTT CASSLGSSGNTIYF
. TRBJ2-7 TRBD1 TRBV15 TGTGCCACCAGCCCGGACAGGTCAGTATCTCGTGAGCAGTACTTC CATSPDRSVSREQYF
. TRBJ1-6 . TRBV7-8 TGTGCCAGCAGCTTAGAGGCATCCCCAAATTCACCCCTCCACTTT CASSLEASPNSPLHF
few TRBJ2-1 . TRBV11-2 TGTGCCACAACGGGACTGCGAGCCTCCTACAATGAGCAGTTCTTC CATTGLRASYNEQFF
. TRBJ2-2 . TRBV6-2/TRBV6-3 TGTGCCAGCAGTTACTCGAGGGGGGCGCGGTCCTCCGGGGAGCTGTTTTTT CASSYSRGARSSGELFF
. TRBJ2-1 . TRBV19 TGTGCCAGTAGTATAGGGGAGTCGGGCAATGAGCAGTTCTTC CASSIGESGNEQFF
. TRBJ2-5 . TRBV4-3 TGCGCCAGCAGCCAAGATTTCGGAGTAGAGACCCAGTACTTC CASSQDFGVETQYF
. TRBJ2-5 . TRBV9 TGTGCCAGCAGCGTAAGCTCCACTTGGGAAGAGACCCAGTACTTC CASSVSSTWEETQYF
. TRBJ1-5 . TRBV10-3 TGTGCCATCAGTGGATCTCGCTCCCCGGGGATTCAGCCCCAGCATTTT CAISGSRSPGIQPQHF
. TRBJ1-2 . TRBV6-5 TGTGCCAGCAGCCTAACAACAGGGAGGGAGGGCTACACCTTC CASSLTTGREGYTF
. TRBJ2-3 TRBD2 TRBV7-2 TGTGCCAGCAGCCCCCCGGCGCGGGGGGCCCTCACAGATACGCAGTATTTT CASSPPARGALTDTQYF
. TRBJ2-2 . TRBV4-1 TGCGCCAGCAGCCACCCAATGACGAACACCGGGGAGCTGTTTTTT CASSHPMTNTGELFF
. TRBJ2-1 . TRBV7-2 TGTGCCAGCAGCCATTATTGGGGGGCAGGGGACTACAATGAGCAGTTCTTC CASSHYWGAGDYNEQFF
. TRBJ2-2 TRBD2 TRBV6-5 TGTCCCCGCACGCCCGGGGCGGGGGGGACCGGGGAGCTGTTTTTT CPRTPGAGGTGELFF
once TRBJ1-1 . TRBV14 TGTGCCAGCAGCCAAGGGTCGGGAAGAGCGGGGCGAAGCACTGAAGCTTTCTTT CASSQGSGRAGRSTEAFF
. TRBJ1-4 . TRBV19 TGTGCCAGTAGTATTCCGGGACGGAAGAATGAAAAACTGTTTTTT CASSIPGRKNEKLFF
. TRBJ1-2 . TRBV29-1 TGCAGCGTTTTAGGGGATGGGTATGGCTACACCTTC CSVLGDGYGYTF
. TRBJ1-2 . TRBV4-1 TGCGCCAGCAGCACAATCCGCCGAGTCGGGTATGGCTACACCTTC CASSTIRRVGYGYTF
. TRBJ2-7 . TRBV6-5 TGTGCCAGCAGTTATTCGGGGTGGTCCTACGAGCAGTACTTC CASSYSGWSYEQYF
. TRBJ1-6 . TRBV11-2 TGTGCCAGCAGCTCTACCTCCTATAATTCACCCCTCCACTTT CASSSTSYNSPLHF
. TRBJ2-2 TRBD2 TRBV7-9 TGTGCCAGCAGCTCCGGGACTAGCGGGGGGACTAACACCGGGGAGCTGTTTTTT CASSSGTSGGTNTGELFF
. TRBJ1-6 . TRBV7-2 TGTGCCAGCAGCTTGGGTAAACTGACAGATGATTCACCCCTCCACTTT CASSLGKLTDDSPLHF
. TRBJ2-2 . TRBV18 TGTGCCAGCTCACCGCCTATCAGGGGTGCGAACACCGGGGAGCTGTTTTTT CASSPPIRGANTGELFF
. TRBJ2-5 . TRBV9 TGTGCCAGCAGCGTAAGCTGGAGTAACCAAGAGACCCAGTACTTC CASSVSWSNQETQYF
. TRBJ2-7 . TRBV21-1 TGTGCCAGCAGCCCGGGACGGTATTCCTACGAGCAGTACTTC CASSPGRYSYEQYF
. TRBJ1-3 . TRBV9 TGTGCCAGCAGCGTACGGGGCGCGTCTGGAAACACCATATATTTT CASSVRGASGNTIYF
few TRBJ2-7 TRBD2 TRBV4-2 TGTGCCAGCAGCCAGGAAAGCGGGAGGAGCTACGAGCAGTACTTC CASSQESGRSYEQYF
. TRBJ2-7 . TRBV18 TGTGCCAGCTCACCAACCGTTAGGACGGTCTACGAGCAGTACTTC CASSPTVRTVYEQYF
. TRBJ1-2 . TRBV5-1 TGCGCCAGCAGCTTCGAAGGGGCTGGCTACACCTTC CASSFEGAGYTF
. TRBJ1-1 TRBD1 TRBV7-9 TGTGCCAGCAGCCAGGGGGACACTGAAGCTTTCTTT CASSQGDTEAFF
. TRBJ2-7 . TRBV3-1/TRBV3-2 TGTGCCAGCAGTCATACCGACCGGGGTTTACGCGAGCAGTACTTC CASSHTDRGLREQYF
. TRBJ1-6 . TRBV15 TGTGCCACCAGCAGAGATGGGCCCAGGCTAAATTCACCCCTCCACTTT CATSRDGPRLNSPLHF
few TRBJ2-7 . TRBV10-3 TGTGCCATCAGAAACCCGGACAGAAACTACGAGCAGTACTTC CAIRNPDRNYEQYF
. TRBJ2-2 TRBD1 TRBV25-1 TGTGCCAGCAGGGACGACAGGGGATATACCGGGGAGCTGTTTTTT CASRDDRGYTGELFF
once TRBJ1-2 . TRBV20-1 TGCAGTGCTAGTCCGCTCACACGGGACTATGGCTACACCTTC CSASPLTRDYGYTF
. TRBJ2-2 TRBD1 TRBV5-8 TGTGCCAGCAGCCCGGGACAGGGGAGCGGGGAGCTGTTTTTT CASSPGQGSGELFF
once TRBJ2-1 . TRBV5-1 TGCGCCAGCAACGGTGGGAGCTCCTACAATGAGCAGTTCTTC CASNGGSSYNEQFF
. TRBJ2-1 . TRBV11-3 TGTGCCAGCAGCTTAGAATACAGCGGAAACAATGAGCAGTTCTTC CASSLEYSGNNEQFF
. TRBJ1-3 . TRBV13 TGTGCCAGCAGCTGGACGGGTGGAAACACCATATATTTT CASSWTGGNTIYF
. TRBJ2-3 . TRBV7-2 TGTGCCAGCAGCTACTTAGGCCAAGACGCAGATACGCAGTATTTT CASSYLGQDADTQYF
. TRBJ1-4 TRBD1 TRBV14 TGTGCCAGCAACCGGGACAGGGGGCGAAAACTGTTTTTT CASNRDRGRKLFF
once TRBJ2-2 . TRBV5-1 TGCGCCAGCAGCTTGATACAGGGAAGTAGCACCGGGGAGCTGTTTTTT CASSLIQGSSTGELFF
. TRBJ2-5 . TRBV7-2 TGTGCCAGCAGCCCGCGGGGAGAGACCCAGTACTTC CASSPRGETQYF
. TRBJ2-7 TRBD2 TRBV18 TGTGCCAGCTCACCAGGGACTAGCGAGCACTACGAGCAGTACTTC CASSPGTSEHYEQYF
. TRBJ2-3 TRBD2 TRBV7-9 TGTGCCAGCAGCTGGACTAGCGGTAGCACAGATACGCAGTATTTT CASSWTSGSTDTQYF